Only one count was recorded for the clone carrying this T cell receptor beta chain. Antigen specificity is unknown. The entry originates in a study of PD-L1 blockade in urothelial cancer. Overall study: Bladder-origin urothelial cancer in males covered about 90% of the roughly 30 patients. Analysis of blood occurred 3 weeks (second dose) and 6 weeks after treatment start. Study-wide results and caveats: Below-median TCR clonality that was measured in pretreatment blood predicted better survival.

The data were produced by immunoSEQ multiplex PCR, yet TCRdb's version contains in-frame clones alone and is incomplete. The table shows approximately 38,000 clones, with around 80% occurring only once. The CDR3 length is 15 residues. Germline CDR1 is MGHDK and CDR2 is SYGVNS. Unmatched junction bases numbered 6, after V lost 4 bases and J lost 2 bases. The source material was PBMCs, sampled around atezolizumab (anti-PD-L1) treatment. The genes are TRBV25-1 and TRBJ2-3, with TRBD2 matching over 7 bases. This TCR was recovered from a man in his fifties or sixties with urothelial cancer. The CDR3 DNA reads as TGTGCCAGCAGTGCGGTAGCGGGCACCACAGATACGCAGTATTTT. As protein: CASSAVAGTTDTQYF.